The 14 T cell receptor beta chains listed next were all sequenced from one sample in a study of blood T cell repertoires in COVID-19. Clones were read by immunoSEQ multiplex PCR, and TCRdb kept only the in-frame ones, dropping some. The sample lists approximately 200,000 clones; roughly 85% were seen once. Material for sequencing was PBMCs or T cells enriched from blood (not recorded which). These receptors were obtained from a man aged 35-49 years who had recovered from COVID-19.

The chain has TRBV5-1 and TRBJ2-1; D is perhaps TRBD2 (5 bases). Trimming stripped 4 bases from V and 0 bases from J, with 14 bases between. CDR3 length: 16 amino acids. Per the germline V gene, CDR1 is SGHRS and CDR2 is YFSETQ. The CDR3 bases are TGCGCCAGCAGCCTCGGCCCAAGCGGCTCCTACAATGAGCAGTTCTTC. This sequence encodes CASSLGPSGSYNEQFF.

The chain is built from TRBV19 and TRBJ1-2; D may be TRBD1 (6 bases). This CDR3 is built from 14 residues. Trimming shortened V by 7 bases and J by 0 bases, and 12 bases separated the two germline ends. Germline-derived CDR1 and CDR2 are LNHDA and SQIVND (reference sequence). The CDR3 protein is CASMGTPANYGYTF. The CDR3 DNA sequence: TGTGCCAGTATGGGGACACCAGCTAACTATGGCTACACCTTC.

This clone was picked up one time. For the CDR3, the DNA is TGTGCCAGCCAACCGACCGGGATACGTCGGTACGAGCAGTACTTC. This sequence encodes CASQPTGIRRYEQYF. The chain carries TRBV3-1 (or the pseudogene TRBV3-2) and TRBJ2-7; D possibly corresponds to TRBD2 (5 bases). Germline V lookup: CDR1 LGHDT, CDR2 YNNKEL (reference sequence). V was clipped by 8 bases and J by 4 bases, with 21 bases between them. This CDR3 has 15 residues.

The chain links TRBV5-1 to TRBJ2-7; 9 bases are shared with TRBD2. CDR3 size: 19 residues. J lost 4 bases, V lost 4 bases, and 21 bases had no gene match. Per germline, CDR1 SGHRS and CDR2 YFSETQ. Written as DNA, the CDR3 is TGCGCCAGCAGCGGGGGCGGGGGTTCTGTCGCGGGAGGGCCTTACGAGCAGTACTTC. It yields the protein CASSGGGGSVAGGPYEQYF.

The CDR3 region is CASSRQGARGEQYF. The CDR3 DNA is TGTGCCAGCTCACGACAGGGGGCGCGGGGTGAGCAGTACTTC. This chain links TRBV18 with TRBJ2-7; TRBD1 aligns across 10 bases. Trimming at V came to 4 bases and at J to 7 bases, leaving 7 bases not matched to a gene. From germline, CDR1 is KGHSH and CDR2 LQKENI. The CDR3 runs 14 residues.

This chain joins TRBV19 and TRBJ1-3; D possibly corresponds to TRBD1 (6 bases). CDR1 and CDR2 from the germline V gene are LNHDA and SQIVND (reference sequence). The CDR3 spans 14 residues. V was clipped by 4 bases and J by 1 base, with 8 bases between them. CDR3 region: CASSRQASGNTIYF. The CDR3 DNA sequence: TGTGCCAGTAGTAGACAGGCTTCTGGAAACACCATATATTTT.

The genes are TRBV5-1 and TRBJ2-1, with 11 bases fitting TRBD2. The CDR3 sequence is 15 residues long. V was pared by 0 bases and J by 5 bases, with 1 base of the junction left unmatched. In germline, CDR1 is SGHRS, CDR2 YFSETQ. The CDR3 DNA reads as TGCGCCAGCAGCTTGGGACTAGCGGGAAACAATGAGCAGTTCTTC. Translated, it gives CASSLGLAGNNEQFF.

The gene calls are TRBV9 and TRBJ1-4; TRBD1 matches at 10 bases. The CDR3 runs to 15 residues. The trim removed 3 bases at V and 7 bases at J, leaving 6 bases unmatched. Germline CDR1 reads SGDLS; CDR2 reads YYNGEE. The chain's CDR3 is CASSAPGQGFEKLFF. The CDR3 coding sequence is TGTGCCAGCAGCGCCCCGGGACAGGGGTTTGAAAAACTGTTTTTT.

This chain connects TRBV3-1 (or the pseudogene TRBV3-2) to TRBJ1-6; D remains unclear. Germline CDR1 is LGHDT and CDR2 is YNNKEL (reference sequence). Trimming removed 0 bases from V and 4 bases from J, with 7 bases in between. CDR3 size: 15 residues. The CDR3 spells CASSQDSSYNSPLHF. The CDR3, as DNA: TGTGCCAGCAGCCAAGATAGTAGTTATAATTCACCCCTCCACTTT.

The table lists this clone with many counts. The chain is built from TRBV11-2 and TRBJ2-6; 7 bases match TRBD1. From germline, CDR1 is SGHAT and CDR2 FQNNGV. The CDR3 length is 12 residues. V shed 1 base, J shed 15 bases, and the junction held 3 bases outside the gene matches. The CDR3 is CASSLGQGPLTF. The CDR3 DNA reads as TGTGCCAGCAGCTTAGGACAGGGTCCCCTGACTTTC.

The CDR3: CASRGTDGYEQYF. The DNA for the CDR3 is TGTGCCAGCAGGGGGACAGACGGATACGAGCAGTACTTC. The chain recombines TRBV2 with TRBJ2-7, with 7 bases lining up with TRBD1. V was pared by 6 bases and J by 4 bases, with 6 bases of the junction left unmatched. Germline V CDR1 and CDR2: SNHLY, FYNNEI. The length of the CDR3 is 13 residues.

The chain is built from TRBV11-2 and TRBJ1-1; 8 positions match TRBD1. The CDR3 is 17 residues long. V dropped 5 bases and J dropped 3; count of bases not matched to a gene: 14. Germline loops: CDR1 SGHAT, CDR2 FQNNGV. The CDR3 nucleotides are TGTGCCAGCAGCACATACAGGGGGTCCACCTCTTACACTGAAGCTTTCTTT. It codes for CASSTYRGSTSYTEAFF.

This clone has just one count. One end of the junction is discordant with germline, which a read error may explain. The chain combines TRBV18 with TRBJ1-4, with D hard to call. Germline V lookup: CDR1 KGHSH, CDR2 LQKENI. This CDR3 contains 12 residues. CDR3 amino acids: CASSPEFQNLLF. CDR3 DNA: TGTGCCAGCTCACCGGAGTTCCAGAACTTACTTTTT. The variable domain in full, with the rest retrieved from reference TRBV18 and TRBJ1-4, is NAGVMQNPRHLVRRRGQEARLRCSPMKGHSHVYWYRQLPEEGLKFMVYLQKENIIDESGMPKERFSAEFPKEGPSILRIQQVVRGDSAAYFCASSPEFQNLLFGSGTQLSVL.

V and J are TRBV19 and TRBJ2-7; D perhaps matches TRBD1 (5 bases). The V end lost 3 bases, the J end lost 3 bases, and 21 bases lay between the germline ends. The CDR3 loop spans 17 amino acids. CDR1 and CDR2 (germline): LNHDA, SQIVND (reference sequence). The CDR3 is CASSMQGSPHILYEQYF. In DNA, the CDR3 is TGTGCCAGTAGTATGCAGGGTAGCCCTCACATCCTCTACGAGCAGTACTTC.